The rows below give T cell receptor beta chains drawn from one sample of a study of early T cells in non-severe SARS-CoV-2 infection. MiXCR was run by TCRdb on the 5' RACE reads, yielding one entry per CDR3 protein. This sample has about 55,000 distinct CDR3 sequences, with about 12% found just once. The specimen sequenced was whole blood. The source of these receptors is an adult who was a healthcare worker with PCR-confirmed SARS-CoV-2 infection or an uninfected control (not recorded which). Both conserved end residues are part of each CDR3. The D gene is left open where the match is weak.

>TRBV10-3|.
CAISSEPSGTSSGNTIYF
>TRBV2|.
CASRSDRGALDTQYF
>TRBV12-5|.
CASGLVPGTGNQPQHF
>TRBV20-1|TRBD1
CSATWDRLTDTQYF
>TRBV2|.
CASSEVWGYEQYF
>TRBV29-1|.
CSVEGTNEQFF
>TRBV18|TRBD1
CASSPGKTGGNYGYTF
>TRBV7-9|TRBD1
CASSVPGQVGGEKLFF
>TRBV7-8|TRBD1
CASSYSATGGNQPQHF
>TRBV7-2|TRBD1
CASSYRQGLQPQHF
>TRBV29-1|.
CSVPGNLKDTEAFF
>TRBV20-1|.
CSAVVGFTEAFF
>TRBV25-1|TRBD2
CASSELGFATSGGGPPYNEQFF
>TRBV10-1|TRBD2
CASSRTSAEQYF
>TRBV4-3|.
CASSHPNRGTEAFF